A single sample gave rise to the 16 T cell receptor beta chains below, sequenced in a study of T cell clonality in common variable immunodeficiency. Study outcomes and limitations: Fewer deletions and N-nucleotide insertions were reportedly seen in common variable immunodeficiency TCR beta sequences.

These receptors are not linked to any known antigen. The assay was immunoSEQ multiplex PCR, and TCRdb's table has in-frame clones only and misses some. Listed for the sample are under 35,000 clones, none seen a single time. Sequenced sample: peripheral blood mononuclear cells. These receptors were obtained from a human donor with common variable immunodeficiency.

A remark on this clone: Sequencing ends 3 residues short of the CDR3 end; the germline J gene provides the rest. V and J are TRBV18 and TRBJ1-5; TRBD1 matches at 9 bases. In germline, CDR1 is KGHSH, CDR2 LQKENI. The CDR3 totals 15 residues. Germline trimming cut 4 bases from V and 1 base from J; bases unmatched to any gene: 2. The CDR3 protein is CASSHRGQSNQPQHF. CDR3 bases read: TGTGCCAGCTCACACAGGGGGCAAAGCAATCAGCCC.

This clone was seen a handful of times. The read gets to within 3 residues of the CDR3 end, and the germline J gene fills in the rest. V usage is TRBV7-2 and J usage is TRBJ1-1; a possible D gene is TRBD1 (5 bases). V gave up 0 bases and J gave up 2 bases, with 16 bases separating them. Germline-derived CDR1 and CDR2 are SGHTA and FQGNSA. This CDR3 is 17 amino acids long. CDR3 sequence reads: CASSLAYRPRPNTEAFF. The covered CDR3 bases are TGTGCCAGCAGCTTAGCGTACAGGCCCCGACCCAACACTGAA.

This clone has more than one count but fewer than ten. With the read ending 3 residues before the CDR3 end, the germline J gene is used to fill in that end. This chain uses TRBV2 with TRBJ2-4; the D is unclear. There are 15 residues in the CDR3. The V gene's germline CDR1 is SNHLY and CDR2 FYNNEI. With 0 bases removed from V and 0 bases from J, the gap between germline ends came to 6 bases. Partial CDR3 DNA: TGTGCCAGCAGTGAAGCCTGGCTAGCCAAAAACATT. This encodes CASSEAWLAKNI. The entire CDR3 reads CASSEAWLAKNIQYF. Based on the CDR3 plus reference TRBV2 and TRBJ2-4, the full variable domain is EPEVTQTPSHQVTQMGQEVILRCVPISNHLYFYWYRQILGQKVEFLVSFYNNEISEKSEIFDDQFSVERPDGSNFTLKIRSTKLEDSAMYFCASSEAWLAKNIQYFGAGTRLSVL.

This clone was detected many times. The read stops 3 residues short of the end of the CDR3; the missing end is completed from the germline J gene. The chain is built from TRBV2 and TRBJ1-1; a weak D match, TRBD1 (5 bases). The germline gives CDR1 SNHLY, CDR2 FYNNEI. The CDR3 loop spans 16 amino acids. V dropped 5 bases and J dropped 3 bases, with 19 bases sitting between them. The CDR3 sequence is CASSFSSRVGDTEAFF. CDR3 DNA (partial): TGTGCCAGCAGTTTTTCTTCCAGGGTTGGGGACACTGAA.

There are many counts of this clone. Coverage ceases 3 residues before the CDR3 finishes, and the germline J gene fills in the end. This rearrangement joins TRBV19 to TRBJ2-2; no definite D call. This CDR3 has 13 amino acids. In germline, CDR1 is LNHDA, CDR2 SQIVND (reference sequence). V dropped 5 bases and J dropped 4 bases, with 8 bases sitting between them. This CDR3 reads CASSHGGTGELFF. The CDR3 bases that were read are TGTGCCAGTAGTCACGGCGGCACCGGGGAG.

As regards this clone: The sequenced fragment ends 3 residues before the CDR3 boundary, so the rest is inferred from the germline J gene. The chain uses TRBV7-3 and TRBJ2-7, with 7 bases matching TRBD2. V was clipped by 5 bases and J by 6 bases; unmatched bases: 13. In germline, CDR1 is SGHTA, CDR2 FQGTGA. The CDR3 length is 15 residues. The chain's CDR3 is CASSPCSGGSCEQYF. The covered CDR3 bases are TGTGCCAGCAGCCCCTGTTCCGGGGGGAGTTGCGAG.

This clone was recorded a few times. The read is 3 residues too short to cover the CDR3 end, so that end is filled in from the germline J gene. The gene calls are TRBV7-8 and TRBJ2-7; 7 bases align to TRBD2. Trimming removed 7 bases from V and 0 bases from J; junction bases left unmatched: 9. The CDR3 covers 15 residues. CDR1 and CDR2 (germline): SGHVS, FQNEAQ. CDR3 sequence reads: CASTPPRGTSYEQYF. The CDR3 DNA, read in part, is TGTGCCAGCACCCCCCCGCGGGGGACCTCCTACGAG.

For this clone: The CDR3 goes on 3 residues after the read ends, and that part is filled in from the germline J gene. The chain links TRBV30 to TRBJ1-6; TRBD1 matches 7 bases. CDR3 size: 14 residues. J was trimmed by 7 bases and V by 3 bases; bases with no gene match: 6. The germline V gene encodes CDR1 GTSNPN and CDR2 SVGIG (reference sequence). The chain's CDR3 is CAWRAGTANSPLHF. The CDR3 DNA, read in part, is TGTGCCTGGAGGGCCGGGACAGCAAATTCACCC.

This clone came up a few times. The sequenced CDR3 bases are TGTGCCAGCAGCCCGTTAGGGGCCTATGGC. It specifies CASSPLGAYG. The entire CDR3 is CASSPLGAYGYTF. The chain uses TRBV13 and TRBJ1-2; possibly TRBD1 for D (5 bases). The missing CDR3 end, 3 residues past where the read stops, is filled in from the germline J gene. The V gene lost 5 bases and the J gene lost 4 bases, with 11 bases spanning the gap. Per germline, CDR1 PRHDT and CDR2 FYEKMQ (reference sequence). The CDR3 consists of 13 residues.

This clone was observed a few times. The missing CDR3 end, 3 residues past where the read stops, is filled in from the germline J gene. The rearrangement links TRBV7-9 to TRBJ2-3; D possibly corresponds to TRBD2 (6 bases). Germline CDR1 SEHNR, CDR2 FQNEAQ (reference sequence). The CDR3 contains 15 residues. The germline V and J ends were trimmed by 5 bases and 6 bases, with 18 bases remaining between them. CDR3 DNA, as far as it was read: TGTGCCAGCAGCACCGGGGGACCCCGGTCGGATACG. This codes for CASSTGGPRSDT. In full, the CDR3 reads CASSTGGPRSDTQYF.

Note on this clone: The read comes to an end 3 residues before the CDR3 does, leaving the germline J gene to fill in the end. The gene calls are TRBV6-2 or TRBV6-3 and TRBJ1-5; 8 nucleotides align to TRBD1. The CDR3 has 13 residues. The germline V gene encodes CDR1 MNHEY and CDR2 SVGEGT. J was trimmed by 7 bases and V by 6 bases; bases with no gene match: 5. CDR3 residues: CASRGDRNQPQHF. CDR3 DNA, as far as it was read: TGTGCCAGCAGGGGGGACAGGAACCAGCCC.

Concerning this clone: The read halts 3 residues ahead of the CDR3 end, with the missing end drawn from the germline J gene. The chain recombines TRBV19 with TRBJ2-2; TRBD1 aligns across 9 bases. CDR3 size: 15 residues. V lost 10 bases and J lost 0; bases outside the gene matches: 6. Germline-derived CDR1 and CDR2 are LNHDA and SQIVND (reference sequence). The DNA read from the CDR3 is TGTGCCATCAGTAGGACAGGGGCGAACACCGGGGAG. Translated: CAISRTGANTGE. The CDR3 in full is CAISRTGANTGELFF.

Remarks on this clone: The read finishes 3 residues shy of the CDR3 end, and the germline J gene is used to complete it. The chain combines TRBV2 with TRBJ1-2, with TRBD1 identical over 7 bases. The length of the CDR3 is 14 residues. J was trimmed by 6 bases and V by 4 bases; bases with no gene match: 8. Germline V gene data show CDR1 as SNHLY and CDR2 as FYNNEI. The part of the CDR3 DNA that was read is TGTGCCAGCAGTGCCGGCACGACAGGGCATGGC. It encodes CASSAGTTGHG. The entire CDR3 sequence reads CASSAGTTGHGYTF.

This clone was picked up many times. Partial CDR3 DNA: TGTGCCAGCTCACCCGACAGGGCCACCGGGGAG. Protein sequence: CASSPDRATGE. The entire CDR3 sequence reads CASSPDRATGELFF. The rearrangement links TRBV18 to TRBJ2-2; 7 nucleotides line up with TRBD1. From the germline J gene comes the end of the CDR3, since the read stops 3 residues before it. Losses at the gene ends were 3 bases for V and 4 bases for J; bases not matched to a gene: 2. The CDR3 contains 14 residues. Germline loops: CDR1 KGHSH, CDR2 LQKENI.

On this clone: The read falls 3 residues short of the CDR3 end, and the missing part is taken from the germline J gene. The chain couples TRBV11-2 to TRBJ2-7; TRBD2 is a possible D gene (5 bases). The CDR3 covers 12 residues. Germline-derived CDR1 and CDR2 are SGHAT and FQNNGV. V dropped 1 base and J dropped 6 bases, with 7 bases sitting between them. The CDR3 here is CASSLGAGEQYF. CDR3 DNA, as far as it was read: TGTGCCAGCAGCTTAGGCGCGGGCGAG.

A note on this clone: The missing CDR3 end, 3 residues past where the read stops, is filled in from the germline J gene. V and J are TRBV6-4 and TRBJ2-1; possibly TRBD1 for D (6 bases). Trimming left V 0 bases short and J 1 base short, with 10 bases between. This CDR3 spans 16 amino acids. In germline, CDR1 is MRHNA, CDR2 SNTAGT. The covered CDR3 bases are TGTGCCAGCAGTGACTCAGGCAGGGGATCCTACAATGAG. Its translation: CASSDSGRGSYNE. The whole CDR3 reads CASSDSGRGSYNEQFF.